Following are 11 T cell receptor beta chains from one sample sequenced in a study of identical twins. TCRdb passed the 5' RACE reads through MiXCR, listing each CDR3 protein once. The sample contains about 920,000 distinct CDR3 sequences, approximately 13% of which appear only once. Another study also made use of these data, one on yellow fever vaccine responses in identical twins.

Sequencing was performed on PBMCs. The receptors stem from a woman between 18 and 30 years old in good health.

J is TRBJ2-3 and V is TRBV29-1; D is ambiguous. CDR3 length equals 13 residues. Deletions cut 4 bases from V and 6 bases from J, with 14 bases between. In germline, CDR1 is SQVTM, CDR2 ANQGSEA. CDR3 protein: CSVVGILVDTQYF. DNA for the CDR3: TGCAGCGTTGTGGGCATCCTGGTGGATACGCAGTATTTT.

The V and J genes are TRBV20-1 and TRBJ2-3, with 7 bases lining up with TRBD2. Germline V CDR1 and CDR2: DFQATT, SNEGSKA (reference sequence). V was pared by 3 bases and J by 5 bases, with 2 bases of the junction left unmatched. There are 12 residues in the CDR3. The CDR3 nucleotides read TGCAGTGCTAGGTCTAGCGGAGATACGCAGTATTTT. Translating it yields CSARSSGDTQYF.

This rearrangement joins TRBV5-6 to TRBJ2-3; 8 bases fit TRBD2. V lost 2 bases to trimming and J lost 3 bases; unmatched junction nucleotides: 8. Germline CDR1 reads SGHDT; CDR2 reads YYEEEE. The CDR3 covers 16 residues. CDR3 sequence (DNA): TGTGCCAGCAGCTTTGTAGGCGGGGGGCTAACAGATACGCAGTATTTT. Translating gives CASSFVGGGLTDTQYF.

This clonotype was seen repeatedly, ten times or more. The V gene is TRBV7-8, the J gene TRBJ2-7; 8 bases map to TRBD1. CDR1 is SGHVS, CDR2 FQNEAQ, per germline. The CDR3 has 15 amino acids. V lost 1 base, J lost 1 base, and 3 bases stayed unmatched. CDR3 coding DNA: TGTGCCAGCAGCTTAGTGGGACAGGCATCCTACGAGCAGTACTTC. Encoded protein: CASSLVGQASYEQYF.

For this clonotype: The junction differs from germline at one of its ends, possibly a read error. The chain is built from TRBV28 and TRBJ2-3, with 7 positions matching TRBD1. The CDR3 totals 15 residues. Germline V gene data show CDR1 as MDHEN and CDR2 as SYDVKM. DNA for the CDR3: TGTGCCAGCAGCCCGGGACAGAGCAGCACAGATGCGCAGTATTTT. Translated: CASSPGQSSTDAQYF. Full variable domain (missing parts from reference TRBV28 and TRBJ2-3): DVKVTQSSRYLVKRTGEKVFLECVQDMDHENMFWYRQDPGLGLRLIYFSYDVKMKEKGDIPEGYSVSREKKERFSLILESASTNQTSMYLCASSPGQSSTDAQYFGPGTRLTVL.

The table lists this clonotype with a few counts. The chain has TRBV10-2 and TRBJ2-7; D may be TRBD2 (5 bases). Germline V gives CDR1 WSHSY, CDR2 SAAADI. Trimming cost V 5 bases and J 5 bases, with 16 bases left between them. CDR3 length: 14 residues. The DNA for the CDR3 is TGCGCCAGCAGTCCACCCCGGTCCGGGAACGAGCAGTACTTC. Protein sequence: CASSPPRSGNEQYF.

The rearrangement joins TRBV24-1 to TRBJ2-3, with TRBD2 matching 12 bases. V shed 7 bases, J shed 5 bases, and the junction held 0 bases outside the gene matches. The CDR3 has 13 residues. Germline CDR1 is KGHDR and CDR2 is SFDVKD. CDR3 nucleotide sequence: TGTGCCACCAGACTAGCGGGAGGAGATACGCAGTATTTT. Encoded protein: CATRLAGGDTQYF.

This clonotype showed up many times. The chain employs TRBV24-1 and TRBJ2-1, with a weak D call TRBD2 (6 bases). Germline V gene sequence: CDR1 KGHDR, CDR2 SFDVKD. This CDR3 has 16 residues. Between the trimmed V and J ends, which lost 4 bases and 2 bases, there was a span of 14 bases. CDR3 in amino acids: CATSDSDLATYNEQFF. The CDR3 DNA follows: TGTGCCACCAGTGACTCGGACCTAGCGACCTACAATGAGCAGTTCTTC.

This clonotype was counted a few times. This sequence joins TRBV12-3 or TRBV12-4 and TRBJ1-1, with D maybe TRBD1 (6 bases). This CDR3 is built from 13 residues. V lost 1 base to trimming and J lost 7 bases, with 10 bases between them. Here the CDR3 DNA reads TGTGCCAGCAGTTTAGGGGGGGCTCGTGAAGCTTTCTTT. Protein sequence: CASSLGGAREAFF.

In this sample, this clonotype turned up many times. The chain employs TRBV6-5 and TRBJ1-1; D is unclear. This CDR3 is 14 amino acids long. CDR1 is MNHEY and CDR2 is SVGAGI in the germline V gene. V was cut by 0 bases and J by 8 bases, with 13 bases left in between. The CDR3 region has the DNA TGTGCCAGCAGTTACTCGAGCGGACTTGGGGAAGCTTTCTTT. Its translation: CASSYSSGLGEAFF.

The chain employs TRBV5-1 and TRBJ2-1; D is unclear. The CDR3 spans 14 residues. Trimming stripped 3 bases from V and 6 bases from J, with 13 bases between. Per germline, CDR1 SGHRS and CDR2 YFSETQ. CDR3 nucleotides: TGCGCCAGCAGCTCTGGTAGGATGGCCAATGAGCAGTTCTTC. Translated: CASSSGRMANEQFF.